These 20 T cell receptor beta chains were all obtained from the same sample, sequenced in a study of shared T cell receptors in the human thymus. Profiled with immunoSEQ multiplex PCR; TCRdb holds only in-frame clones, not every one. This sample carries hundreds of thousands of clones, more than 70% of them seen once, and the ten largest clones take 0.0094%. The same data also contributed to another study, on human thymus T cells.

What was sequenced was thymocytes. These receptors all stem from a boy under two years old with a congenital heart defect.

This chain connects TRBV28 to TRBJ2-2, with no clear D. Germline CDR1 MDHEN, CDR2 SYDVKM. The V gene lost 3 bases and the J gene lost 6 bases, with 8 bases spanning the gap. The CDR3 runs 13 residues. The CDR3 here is CASSFLVAGELFF. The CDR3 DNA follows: TGTGCCAGCAGTTTCTTGGTAGCCGGGGAGCTGTTTTTT.

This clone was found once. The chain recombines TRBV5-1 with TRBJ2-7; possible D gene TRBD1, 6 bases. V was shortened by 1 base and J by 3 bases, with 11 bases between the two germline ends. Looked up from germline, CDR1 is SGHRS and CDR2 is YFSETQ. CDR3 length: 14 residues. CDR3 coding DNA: TGCGCCAGCAGCTTGACAGGGCCCAACTACGAGCAGTACTTC. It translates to CASSLTGPNYEQYF.

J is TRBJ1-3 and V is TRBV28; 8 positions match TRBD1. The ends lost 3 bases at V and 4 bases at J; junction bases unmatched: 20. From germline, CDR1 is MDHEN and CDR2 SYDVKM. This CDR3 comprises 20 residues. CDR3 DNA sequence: TGTGCCAGCAGTTTCACTTCTTACTCCCCGGGACAGGTCTTGGGAAACACCATATATTTT. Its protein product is CASSFTSYSPGQVLGNTIYF.

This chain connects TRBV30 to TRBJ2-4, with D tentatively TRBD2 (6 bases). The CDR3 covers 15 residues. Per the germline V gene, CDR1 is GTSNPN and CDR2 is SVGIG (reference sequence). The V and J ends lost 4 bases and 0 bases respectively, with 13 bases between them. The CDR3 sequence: CAWKKRALAKNIQYF. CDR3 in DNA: TGTGCCTGGAAAAAGCGGGCCCTAGCCAAAAACATTCAGTACTTC.

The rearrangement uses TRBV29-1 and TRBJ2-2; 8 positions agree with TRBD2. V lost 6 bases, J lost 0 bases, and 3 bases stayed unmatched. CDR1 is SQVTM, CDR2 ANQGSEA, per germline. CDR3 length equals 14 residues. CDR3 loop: CSVMTSANTGELFF. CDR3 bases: TGCAGCGTAATGACTAGCGCGAACACCGGGGAGCTGTTTTTT.

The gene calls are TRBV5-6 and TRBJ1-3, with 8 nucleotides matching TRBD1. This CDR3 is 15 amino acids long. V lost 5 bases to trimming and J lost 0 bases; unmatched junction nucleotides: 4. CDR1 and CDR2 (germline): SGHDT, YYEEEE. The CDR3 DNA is TGTGCCAGCAGGTCTCAGGGGGCCTCTGGAAACACCATATATTTT. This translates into CASRSQGASGNTIYF.

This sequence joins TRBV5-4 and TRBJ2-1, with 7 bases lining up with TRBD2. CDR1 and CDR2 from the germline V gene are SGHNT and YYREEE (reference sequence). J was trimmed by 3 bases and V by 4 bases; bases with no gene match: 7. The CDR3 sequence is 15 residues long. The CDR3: CASSQGVAGYNEQFF. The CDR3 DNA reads TGTGCCAGCAGCCAGGGAGTAGCGGGCTACAATGAGCAGTTCTTC.

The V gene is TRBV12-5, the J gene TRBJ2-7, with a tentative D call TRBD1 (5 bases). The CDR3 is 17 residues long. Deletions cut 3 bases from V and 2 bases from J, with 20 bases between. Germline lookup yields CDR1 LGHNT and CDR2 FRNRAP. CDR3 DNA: TGTGCTAGTGGTTTTGACGTCGGAAGGACAACAGCCTACGAGCAGTACTTC. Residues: CASGFDVGRTTAYEQYF.

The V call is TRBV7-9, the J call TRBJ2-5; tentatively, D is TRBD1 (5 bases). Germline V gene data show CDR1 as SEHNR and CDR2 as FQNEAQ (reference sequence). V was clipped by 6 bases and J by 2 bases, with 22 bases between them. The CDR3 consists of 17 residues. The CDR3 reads CASSYPDSYPFQETQYF. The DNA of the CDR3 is TGTGCCAGCAGTTATCCCGACAGCTACCCGTTTCAAGAGACCCAGTACTTC.

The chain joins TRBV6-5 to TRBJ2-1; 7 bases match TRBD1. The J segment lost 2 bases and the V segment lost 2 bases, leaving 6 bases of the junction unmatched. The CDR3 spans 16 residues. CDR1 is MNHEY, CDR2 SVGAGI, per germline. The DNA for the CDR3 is TGTGCCAGCAGTTACACAGGGGTGACCCCCTACAATGAGCAGTTCTTC. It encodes CASSYTGVTPYNEQFF.

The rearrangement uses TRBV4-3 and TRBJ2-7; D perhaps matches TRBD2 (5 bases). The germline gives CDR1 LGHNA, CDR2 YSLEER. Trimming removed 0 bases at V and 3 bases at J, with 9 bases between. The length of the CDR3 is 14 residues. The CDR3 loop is CASSQDNGVYEQYF. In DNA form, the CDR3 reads TGCGCCAGCAGCCAAGATAACGGGGTCTACGAGCAGTACTTC.

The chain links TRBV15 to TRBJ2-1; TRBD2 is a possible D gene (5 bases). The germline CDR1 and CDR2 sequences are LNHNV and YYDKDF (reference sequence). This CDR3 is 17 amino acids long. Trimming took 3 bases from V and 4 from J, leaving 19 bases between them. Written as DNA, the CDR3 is TGTGCCACCAGCAGGGGGAGCAGGCGGACTTATTACAATGAGCAGTTCTTC. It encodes CATSRGSRRTYYNEQFF.

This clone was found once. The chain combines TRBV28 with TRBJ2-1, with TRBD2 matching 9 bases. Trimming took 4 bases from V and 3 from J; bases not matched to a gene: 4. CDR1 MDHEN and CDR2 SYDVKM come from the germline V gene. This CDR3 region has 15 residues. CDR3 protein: CASSSSGNSYNEQFF. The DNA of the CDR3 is TGTGCCAGCAGTTCTAGCGGGAACAGCTACAATGAGCAGTTCTTC.

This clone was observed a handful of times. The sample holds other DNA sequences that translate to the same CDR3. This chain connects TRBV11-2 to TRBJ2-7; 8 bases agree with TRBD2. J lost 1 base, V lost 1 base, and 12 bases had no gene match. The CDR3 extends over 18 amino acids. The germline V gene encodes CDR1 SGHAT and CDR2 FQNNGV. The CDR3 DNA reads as TGTGCCAGCAGCTTAGGGATAGTAACGGGAGGGTGGTCCTACGAGCAGTACTTC. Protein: CASSLGIVTGGWSYEQYF.

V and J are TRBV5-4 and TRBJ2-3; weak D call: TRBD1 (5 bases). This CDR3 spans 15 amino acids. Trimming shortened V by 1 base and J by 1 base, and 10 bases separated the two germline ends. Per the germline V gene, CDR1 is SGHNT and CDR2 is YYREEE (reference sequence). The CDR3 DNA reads TGTGCCAGCAGCTTGTCCGACAGATGCACAGATACGCAGTATTTT. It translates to CASSLSDRCTDTQYF.

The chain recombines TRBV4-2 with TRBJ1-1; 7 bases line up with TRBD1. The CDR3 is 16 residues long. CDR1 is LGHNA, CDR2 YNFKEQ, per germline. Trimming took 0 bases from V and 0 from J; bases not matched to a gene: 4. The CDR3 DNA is TGTGCCAGCAGCCAAGAAGAGACAGGGTTGAACACTGAAGCTTTCTTT. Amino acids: CASSQEETGLNTEAFF.

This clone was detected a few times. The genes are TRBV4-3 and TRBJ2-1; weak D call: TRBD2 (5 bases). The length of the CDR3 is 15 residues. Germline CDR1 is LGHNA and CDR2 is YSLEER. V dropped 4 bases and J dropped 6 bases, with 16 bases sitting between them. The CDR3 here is CASSPLIAPSNEQFF. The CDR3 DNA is TGCGCCAGCAGCCCTTTAATAGCGCCAAGCAATGAGCAGTTCTTC.

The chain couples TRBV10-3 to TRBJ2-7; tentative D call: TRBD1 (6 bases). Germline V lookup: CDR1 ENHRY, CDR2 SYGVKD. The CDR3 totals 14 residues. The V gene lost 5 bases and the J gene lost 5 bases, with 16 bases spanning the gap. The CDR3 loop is CAISSPGQKDEQYF. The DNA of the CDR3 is TGTGCCATCAGTTCCCCGGGACAAAAGGACGAGCAGTACTTC.

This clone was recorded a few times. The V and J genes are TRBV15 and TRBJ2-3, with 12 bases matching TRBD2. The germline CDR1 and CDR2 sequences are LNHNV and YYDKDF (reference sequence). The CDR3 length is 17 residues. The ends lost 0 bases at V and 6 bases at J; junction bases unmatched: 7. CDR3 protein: CATSRDRLAGGPDTQYF. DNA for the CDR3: TGTGCCACCAGCAGAGATAGGCTAGCGGGGGGGCCTGATACGCAGTATTTT. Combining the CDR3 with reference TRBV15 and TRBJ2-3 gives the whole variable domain DAMVIQNPRYQVTQFGKPVTLSCSQTLNHNVMYWYQQKSSQAPKLLFHYYDKDFNNEADTPDNFQSRRPNTSFCFLDIRSPGLGDTAMYLCATSRDRLAGGPDTQYFGPGTRLTVL.

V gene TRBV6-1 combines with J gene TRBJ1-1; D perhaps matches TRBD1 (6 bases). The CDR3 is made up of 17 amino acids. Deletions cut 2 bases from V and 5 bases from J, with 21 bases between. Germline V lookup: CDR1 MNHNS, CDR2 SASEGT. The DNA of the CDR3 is TGTGCCAGCAGTGAACCCCCCAGGGGAAGCCGACGGACTGAAGCTTTCTTT. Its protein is CASSEPPRGSRRTEAFF.